This note documents a single T cell receptor beta chain sequence. Its recognized antigen is unknown. No much larger clone exists at a distance of one base, and base qualities are not known. This record comes from a study of CD8 T cells in Susac syndrome (dated by TCRdb to between 2019 and 2020). Describing the broader study: The study used repertoire sequencing to test whether antigen drove CD8+ T cell activation and differentiation in Susac syndrome.

Findings and caveats that apply to the study as a whole: The study acknowledged that relatively few individuals were included in the TCR sequencing and HLA analysis.

Peripheral blood CD8+ and CD4+ T cells from healthy donors, Susac syndrome patients and multiple sclerosis patients were profiled by high-throughput TCR beta sequencing. Healthy donors were age- and sex-matched controls. CD8+ TEMRA cells were enriched by FACS, while bulk CD8+ and CD4+ T cells were purified by magnetic negative isolation. Blood was collected in EDTA tubes and processed within 24 hours, with PBMCs isolated through density gradient centrifugation. PBMCs intended for TCR sequencing were cryopreserved in liquid nitrogen and were subsequently thawed in a 37 degrees C water bath. The sorted or isolated CD4+, CD8+ and CD8+ TEMRA cells had a purity of 90% or higher. RNA was extracted with the RNeasy kit and 0.5 to 1 ug was reverse transcribed using random hexamers. TCR beta CDR3 regions were amplified with the immunoSEQ multiplex PCR assay covering 54 Vbeta and 13 Jbeta segments. Bias from PCR amplification was corrected by using a synthetic template baseline for primer optimization and for computational correction. In the source study's methods: Reads were annotated to V, D and J genes per IMGT and analyzed with immunoSEQ Analyzer, keeping only productive sequences. To calculate clonality, Shannon entropy was normalized by log2 of the number of productive unique sequences and then subtracted from one. For each patient and control, public and private clones were evaluated among the 100 most prevalent clones. Clones were defined as Susac-specific if absent from the healthy and MS cohorts, from around 1,100 published viral clones and from other ImmuneACCESS disease sequences. Through fastp at Q25 and MiXCR, TCRdb rebuilt clones from the public reads, retaining in-frame beta chains. Each CDR3 protein gets just one entry, which takes the most common genes and DNA from the rows behind it. TCRdb's processing, not the authors' own work, is the source of the V and J calls. For this sample there are 150,000 to 200,000 distinct CDR3 sequences; around 94% appear just once. Around 0.14% of the sample comes from the top ten.

The V and J ends are trimmed by 6 bases and 1 base, leaving 11 bases between them. Including cysteine and phenylalanine, the CDR3 has 14 amino acids. The retained sequence is limited to the CDR3, 42 bases, with the frame set at the first base. The germline V gene supplies CDR1 SGHTA and CDR2 FQGTGA. Recombination connected TRBV7-3 to TRBJ2-3; the D gene lacks a confident call. Input material: CD4+ T cells from PBMCs. This sequence originates from a human donor in good health. The CDR3 amino acid sequence is: CASSTTAGTDTQYF. The nucleotides are TGTGCCAGCAGTACTACGGCTGGCACAGATACGCAGTATTTT.